This entry lists 2 T cell receptor beta chains sequenced from one sample in a study of blood T cell repertoires in COVID-19. Profiling relied on immunoSEQ multiplex PCR, and the TCRdb table lists in-frame clones only, not all of them. The sample records 75,000 to 95,000 clones, around 88% being singletons. Specimen: peripheral blood. These receptor sequences come from a woman aged 55-69 years with COVID-19, enrolled during active disease.

The rearrangement uses TRBV12-3 or TRBV12-4 and TRBJ1-2, with D unresolved. The CDR3 spans 12 residues. The V and J ends lost 6 bases and 3 bases respectively, with 8 bases between them. CDR3: CASRQSYYGYTF. CDR3 DNA sequence: TGTGCCAGCAGACAGTCCTACTATGGCTACACCTTC.

This chain joins TRBV19 and TRBJ2-7; 7 bases map to TRBD2. The junction had 4 bases not matched to a gene; V was cut back by 5 bases and J by 0 bases. The CDR3 runs to 14 residues. CDR1 LNHDA and CDR2 SQIVND come from the germline V gene (reference sequence). CDR3 residues: CASSLGRSSYEQYF. The CDR3, as DNA: TGTGCCAGTAGTCTCGGGAGGAGCTCCTACGAGCAGTACTTC. The variable domain in full, completed from reference TRBV19 and TRBJ2-7, reads DGGITQSPKYLFRKEGQNVTLSCEQNLNHDAMYWYRQDPGQGLRLIYYSQIVNDFQKGDIAEGYSVSREKKESFPLTVTSAQKNPTAFYLCASSLGRSSYEQYFGPGTRLTVT.